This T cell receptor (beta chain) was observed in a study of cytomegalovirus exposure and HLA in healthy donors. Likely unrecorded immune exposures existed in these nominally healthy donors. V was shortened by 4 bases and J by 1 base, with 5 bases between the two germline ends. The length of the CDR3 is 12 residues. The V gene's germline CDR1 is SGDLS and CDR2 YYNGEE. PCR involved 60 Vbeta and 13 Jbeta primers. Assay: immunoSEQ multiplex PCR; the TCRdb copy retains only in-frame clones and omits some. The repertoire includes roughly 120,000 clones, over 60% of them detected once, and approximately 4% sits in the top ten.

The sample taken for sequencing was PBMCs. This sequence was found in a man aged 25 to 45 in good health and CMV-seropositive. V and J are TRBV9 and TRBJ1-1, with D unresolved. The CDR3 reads CASSRANTEAFF. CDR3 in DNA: TGTGCCAGCAGCCGCGCGAACACTGAAGCTTTCTTT.